What follows are 22 T cell receptor beta chains derived from one specimen sequenced in a study of T cell responses to AZD1222 COVID-19 vaccine. TCRdb's copy holds only in-frame clones and misses some; the assay was immunoSEQ multiplex PCR. The sample includes 95,000 to 150,000 clones, about 92% seen only once; the top ten take 14% to 15%. The source material was peripheral blood, sampled on day 0 of AZD1222 vaccination. These receptors originate from an adult in good health.

The chain couples TRBV7-2 to TRBJ2-6; D is perhaps TRBD2 (6 bases). Per germline, CDR1 SGHTA and CDR2 FQGNSA. V was pared by 1 base and J by 4 bases, with 11 bases between. CDR3 length: 16 residues. CDR3 in amino acids: CASSLVRDLGANVLTF. The DNA for the CDR3 is TGTGCCAGCAGCTTAGTGCGGGATCTCGGGGCCAACGTCCTGACTTTC.

This clone has ten or more counts. This chain joins TRBV7-9 and TRBJ1-1, with no clear D. The ends were cut back, 5 bases at V and 4 bases at J, with 11 bases in the middle. There are 13 residues in the CDR3. Germline V gene sequence: CDR1 SEHNR, CDR2 FQNEAQ (reference sequence). The CDR3 DNA follows: TGTGCCAGCAGCCCCCTACTCCGCACTGAAGCTTTCTTT. This sequence encodes CASSPLLRTEAFF.

This clone was detected only once. The chain uses TRBV9 and TRBJ2-3, with 7 positions matching TRBD2. The V gene end was trimmed by 0 bases and the J gene end by 3 bases; junction bases not matched to a gene: 7. CDR3 length: 16 amino acids. The germline V gene has CDR1 SGDLS and CDR2 YYNGEE. DNA for the CDR3: TGTGCCAGCAGCGTAGTGGGGGGAGGGCCAACAGATACGCAGTATTTT. This sequence encodes CASSVVGGGPTDTQYF.

This clone has only one observation. The rearrangement links TRBV4-1 to TRBJ1-1, with D possibly TRBD1 on 5 matching bases. Germline V gene lookup returns CDR1 MGHRA and CDR2 YSYEKL. The CDR3 spans 15 residues. Trimming left V 2 bases short and J 0 bases short, with 10 bases between. The CDR3 DNA reads TGCGCCAGCAGCCAAAGGGGTACAGTGAACACTGAAGCTTTCTTT. It specifies CASSQRGTVNTEAFF.

V is TRBV7-2 and J is TRBJ1-4; perhaps TRBD1 as D (5 bases). The length of the CDR3 is 13 residues. V was pared by 6 bases and J by 3 bases, with 8 bases between. Germline V gives CDR1 SGHTA, CDR2 FQGNSA. This CDR3 is CASSQGANEKLFF. The CDR3 coding sequence is TGTGCCAGCAGTCAGGGAGCTAATGAAAAACTGTTTTTT.

The V and J genes are TRBV9 and TRBJ2-7; D tentatively reads TRBD1 or TRBD2 (6 bases each). The CDR3 length is 14 residues. Germline assignment: CDR1 SGDLS and CDR2 YYNGEE. Trimming stripped 3 bases from V and 3 bases from J, with 13 bases between. The CDR3 spells CASSERGDLYEQYF. The CDR3 nucleotides read TGTGCCAGCAGCGAGAGGGGGGACCTCTACGAGCAGTACTTC. The complete variable domain, with remaining parts taken from reference TRBV9 and TRBJ2-7, reads DSGVTQTPKHLITATGQRVTLRCSPRSGDLSVYWYQQSLDQGLQFLIQYYNGEERAKGNILERFSAQQFPDLHSELNLSSLELGDSALYFCASSERGDLYEQYFGPGTRLTVT.

CDR3 coding DNA: TGTGCCAGCAGTGCCGGGACTAGCGGGAGCACAGATACGCAGTATTTT. It specifies CASSAGTSGSTDTQYF. The chain joins TRBV6-8 to TRBJ2-3; 12 nucleotides align to TRBD2. The CDR3 consists of 16 residues. Per germline, CDR1 MNHGY and CDR2 SAAAGT. Germline trimming cut 5 bases from V and 0 bases from J; bases unmatched to any gene: 3.

The V gene is TRBV7-2, the J gene TRBJ2-3; 9 bases fit TRBD1. V shed 1 base, J shed 4 bases, and the junction held 9 bases outside the gene matches. CDR1 is SGHTA, CDR2 FQGNSA, per germline. The CDR3 sequence is 17 residues long. This CDR3 is CASSLVGGTGSPDTQYF. CDR3 DNA sequence: TGTGCCAGCAGCTTAGTGGGGGGGACAGGGTCCCCAGATACGCAGTATTTT.

The chain is built from TRBV6-1 and TRBJ2-5; TRBD2 agrees at 11 bases. Trimming at V came to 2 bases and at J to 2 bases, leaving 7 bases not matched to a gene. Germline V CDR1 and CDR2: MNHNS, SASEGT. The CDR3 has 17 amino acids. CDR3 residues: CASSESRRLAGQETQYF. CDR3 DNA sequence: TGTGCCAGCAGTGAAAGCCGTCGACTAGCGGGACAAGAGACCCAGTACTTC.

The chain recombines TRBV10-3 with TRBJ2-2; weak D call: TRBD1 (5 bases). This CDR3 region has 13 residues. Germline lookup yields CDR1 ENHRY and CDR2 SYGVKD. The V and J ends lost 4 bases and 7 bases respectively, with 10 bases between them. Here the CDR3 DNA reads TGTGCCATCAGTGGTGGGGCACACGGGGAGCTGTTTTTT. Its protein product is CAISGGAHGELFF.

In its sample, this clone was seen once. The V gene is TRBV9, the J gene TRBJ2-1; D not certain. This CDR3 contains 14 residues. The V gene lost 0 bases and the J gene lost 9 bases, with 13 bases spanning the gap. Germline V CDR1 and CDR2: SGDLS, YYNGEE. The CDR3, as DNA: TGTGCCAGCAGCGTAGAGAAGGAGCGTGGTGAGCAGTTCTTC. This codes for CASSVEKERGEQFF. The full variable domain, in which reference TRBV9 and TRBJ2-1 provide the parts outside the CDR3, is DSGVTQTPKHLITATGQRVTLRCSPRSGDLSVYWYQQSLDQGLQFLIQYYNGEERAKGNILERFSAQQFPDLHSELNLSSLELGDSALYFCASSVEKERGEQFFGPGTRLTVL.

The chain links TRBV12-3 or TRBV12-4 to TRBJ1-1; a weak D match, TRBD1 (6 bases). V was clipped by 6 bases and J by 1 base, with 9 bases between them. This CDR3 is 13 amino acids long. The CDR3 sequence is CASSPRGNTEAFF. The DNA for the CDR3 is TGTGCCAGCAGCCCCAGGGGGAACACTGAAGCTTTCTTT.

The chain combines TRBV7-8 with TRBJ2-5, with 14 bases matching TRBD2. Germline V gene lookup returns CDR1 SGHVS and CDR2 FQNEAQ. After removal of 5 bases from V and 10 bases from J, the junction contained 12 bases not matched to a gene. The CDR3 is 16 residues long. As DNA, the CDR3 is TGTGCCAGCAGCCTTGGGTGGGGGACTAGCGGGAGCCACCAGTACTTC. It is translated as CASSLGWGTSGSHQYF.

The chain recombines TRBV5-1 with TRBJ1-4; D call uncertain. Germline CDR1 is SGHRS and CDR2 is YFSETQ. The length of the CDR3 is 15 residues. V was clipped by 0 bases and J by 5 bases, with 11 bases between them. The CDR3 loop is CASSLVGRINEKLFF. Written as DNA, the CDR3 is TGCGCCAGCAGCTTGGTCGGACGGATAAATGAAAAACTGTTTTTT.

The gene calls are TRBV13 and TRBJ1-2, with D hard to call. Trimming left V 7 bases short and J 7 bases short, with 13 bases between. The CDR3 contains 12 residues. Germline V gene sequence: CDR1 PRHDT, CDR2 FYEKMQ (reference sequence). The CDR3 bases are TGTGCCAGCACAGGTTACGAGGGTGGCTACACCTTC. Its protein is CASTGYEGGYTF.

V and J are TRBV5-1 and TRBJ2-3, with D tentatively TRBD1 (5 bases). Germline V gene sequence: CDR1 SGHRS, CDR2 YFSETQ. V was trimmed by 0 bases and J by 2 bases, leaving 10 bases between them. This CDR3 region has 15 residues. The CDR3 protein is CASSLGGALTDTQYF. The CDR3 nucleotides are TGCGCCAGCAGCTTGGGTGGGGCCCTCACAGATACGCAGTATTTT.

Written as DNA, the CDR3 is TGTGCCAGCAGGAACAGGACTAGCGGGGGCGGCAAAAACATTCAGTACTTC. It encodes CASRNRTSGGGKNIQYF. The rearrangement joins TRBV6-4 to TRBJ2-4; TRBD2 aligns across 13 bases. Germline CDR1 reads MRHNA; CDR2 reads SNTAGT. This CDR3 comprises 17 residues. The V gene end was trimmed by 6 bases and the J gene end by 3 bases; junction bases not matched to a gene: 8.

This CDR3 reads CSVDLGLEQYF. The CDR3 DNA follows: TGCAGCGTTGATCTGGGATTGGAACAGTACTTC. The J gene is TRBJ2-4, the V gene TRBV29-1; D is ambiguous. CDR3 length: 11 amino acids. The V end lost 3 bases, the J end lost 13 bases, and 13 bases lay between the germline ends. Per germline, CDR1 SQVTM and CDR2 ANQGSEA.

Here the CDR3 reads CASSFNRGSPLNTEAFF. The CDR3 DNA follows: TGCGCCAGCAGCTTTAACAGGGGCTCTCCGTTGAACACTGAAGCTTTCTTT. This chain connects TRBV5-1 to TRBJ1-1; TRBD1 aligns across 7 bases. CDR1 SGHRS and CDR2 YFSETQ come from the germline V gene. The V gene end was trimmed by 2 bases and the J gene end by 0 bases; junction bases not matched to a gene: 10. CDR3 length: 17 amino acids. The full variable domain, in which reference TRBV5-1 and TRBJ1-1 provide the parts outside the CDR3, is KAGVTQTPRYLIKTRGQQVTLSCSPISGHRSVSWYQQTPGQGLQFLFEYFSETQRNKGNFPGRFSGRQFSNSRSEMNVSTLELGDSALYLCASSFNRGSPLNTEAFFGQGTRLTVV.

Regarding this clone: The junction and the germline gene differ at one end; a read error may be behind it. The J gene is TRBJ2-3, the V gene TRBV6-1; TRBD2 matches 7 bases. The germline V gene has CDR1 MNHNS and CDR2 SASEGT. This CDR3 region has 13 residues. The CDR3 reads CASREDWEGTQYF. The DNA of the CDR3 is TGTGCCAGCAGGGAAGACTGGGAGGGTACGCAGTATTTT.

The chain uses TRBV19 and TRBJ2-3; TRBD1 might be the D (5 bases). V was clipped by 3 bases and J by 4 bases, with 8 bases between them. There are 13 residues in the CDR3. Germline loops: CDR1 LNHDA, CDR2 SQIVND (reference sequence). CDR3 amino acids: CASSIEQADTQYF. The CDR3 DNA reads TGTGCCAGTAGTATTGAACAGGCAGATACGCAGTATTTT.

The V gene is TRBV27, the J gene TRBJ2-5; 12 bases fit TRBD2. CDR1 and CDR2 (germline): MNHEY, SMNVEV (reference sequence). This CDR3 region has 19 residues. After removal of 3 bases from V and 2 bases from J, the junction contained 13 bases not matched to a gene. CDR3 in DNA: TGTGCCAGCAGTTTCCAACCCCTTCTAGCGGGAGGGAAGCAAGAGACCCAGTACTTC. Its translation is CASSFQPLLAGGKQETQYF.